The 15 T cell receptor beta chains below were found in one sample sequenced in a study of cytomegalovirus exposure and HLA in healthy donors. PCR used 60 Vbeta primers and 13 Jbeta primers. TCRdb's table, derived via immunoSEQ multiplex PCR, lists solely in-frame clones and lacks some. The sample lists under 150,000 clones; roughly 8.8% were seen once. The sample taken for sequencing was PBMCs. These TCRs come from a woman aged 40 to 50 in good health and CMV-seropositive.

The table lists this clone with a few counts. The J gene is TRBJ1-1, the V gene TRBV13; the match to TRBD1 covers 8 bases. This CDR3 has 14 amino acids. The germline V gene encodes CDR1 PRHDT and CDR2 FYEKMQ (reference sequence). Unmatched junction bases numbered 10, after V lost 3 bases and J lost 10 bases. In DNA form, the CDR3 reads TGTGCCAGCAGCTTCAAGACAGGGGCCGTAAGAGCTTTCTTT. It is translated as CASSFKTGAVRAFF. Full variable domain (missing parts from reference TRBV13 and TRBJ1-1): AAGVIQSPRHLIKEKRETATLKCYPIPRHDTVYWYQQGPGQDPQFLISFYEKMQSDKGSIPDRFSAQQFSDYHSELNMSSLELGDSALYFCASSFKTGAVRAFFGQGTRLTVV.

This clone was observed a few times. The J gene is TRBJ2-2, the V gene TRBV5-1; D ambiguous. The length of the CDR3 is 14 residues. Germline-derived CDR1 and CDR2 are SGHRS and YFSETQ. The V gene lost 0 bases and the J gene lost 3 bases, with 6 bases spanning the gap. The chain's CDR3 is CASSLVSYTGELFF. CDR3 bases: TGCGCCAGCAGCTTGGTCAGTTACACCGGGGAGCTGTTTTTT.

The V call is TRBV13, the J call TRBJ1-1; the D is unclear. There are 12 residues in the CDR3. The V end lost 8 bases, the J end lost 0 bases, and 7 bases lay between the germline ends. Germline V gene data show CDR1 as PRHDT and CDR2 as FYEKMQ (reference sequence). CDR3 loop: CASQSMNTEAFF. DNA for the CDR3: TGTGCCAGCCAGTCAATGAACACTGAAGCTTTCTTT.

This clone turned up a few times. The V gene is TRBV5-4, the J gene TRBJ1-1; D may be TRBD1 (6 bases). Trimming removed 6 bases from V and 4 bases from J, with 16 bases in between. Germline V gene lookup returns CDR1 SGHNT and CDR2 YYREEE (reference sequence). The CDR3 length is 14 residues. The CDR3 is CASTVTGRGTEAFF. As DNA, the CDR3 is TGTGCCAGCACCGTGACAGGAAGGGGCACTGAAGCTTTCTTT.

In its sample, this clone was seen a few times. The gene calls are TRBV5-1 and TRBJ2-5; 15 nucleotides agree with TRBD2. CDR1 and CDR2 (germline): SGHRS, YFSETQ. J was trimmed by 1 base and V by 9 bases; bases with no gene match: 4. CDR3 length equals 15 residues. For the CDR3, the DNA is TGCGCCACGGGACTAGCGGGGGGTCTCCAAGAGACCCAGTACTTC. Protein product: CATGLAGGLQETQYF.

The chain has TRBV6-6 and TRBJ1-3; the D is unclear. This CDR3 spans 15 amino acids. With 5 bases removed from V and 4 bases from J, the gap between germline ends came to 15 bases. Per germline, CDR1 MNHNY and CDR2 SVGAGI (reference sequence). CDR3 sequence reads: CASSGPTGLGNTIYF. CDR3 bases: TGTGCCAGCAGTGGACCGACGGGGTTAGGAAACACCATATATTTT.

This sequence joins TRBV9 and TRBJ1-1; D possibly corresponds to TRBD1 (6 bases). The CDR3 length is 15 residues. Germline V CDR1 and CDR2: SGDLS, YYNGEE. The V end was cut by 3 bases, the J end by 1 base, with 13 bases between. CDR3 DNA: TGTGCCAGCAGCGCCATAGGACAGTCGAACACTGAAGCTTTCTTT. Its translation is CASSAIGQSNTEAFF.

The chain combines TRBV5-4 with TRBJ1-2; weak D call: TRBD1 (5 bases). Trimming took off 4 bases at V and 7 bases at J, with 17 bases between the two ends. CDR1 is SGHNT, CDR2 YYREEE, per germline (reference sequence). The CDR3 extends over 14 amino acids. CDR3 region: CASSRRVDISGYTF. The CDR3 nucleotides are TGTGCCAGCAGCCGTCGGGTGGACATATCTGGCTACACCTTC.

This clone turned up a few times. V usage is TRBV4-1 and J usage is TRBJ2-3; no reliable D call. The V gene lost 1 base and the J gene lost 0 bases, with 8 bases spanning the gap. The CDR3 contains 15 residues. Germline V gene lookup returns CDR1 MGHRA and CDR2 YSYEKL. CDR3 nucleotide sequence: TGCGCCAGCAGCCAAGGGGCATTAAGCACAGATACGCAGTATTTT. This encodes CASSQGALSTDTQYF.

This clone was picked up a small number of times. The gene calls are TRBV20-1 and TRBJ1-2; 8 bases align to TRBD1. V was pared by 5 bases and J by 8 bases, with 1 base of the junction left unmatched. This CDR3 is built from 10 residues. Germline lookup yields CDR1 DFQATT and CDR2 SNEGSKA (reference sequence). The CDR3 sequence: CSASGGGYTF. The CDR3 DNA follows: TGCAGTGCTTCAGGGGGCGGCTACACCTTC.

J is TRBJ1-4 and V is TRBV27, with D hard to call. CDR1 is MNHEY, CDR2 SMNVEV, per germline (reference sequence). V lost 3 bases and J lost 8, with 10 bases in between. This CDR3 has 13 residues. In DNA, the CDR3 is TGTGCCAGCAGTTTCATGGTCGGGGAAAAACTGTTTTTT. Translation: CASSFMVGEKLFF.

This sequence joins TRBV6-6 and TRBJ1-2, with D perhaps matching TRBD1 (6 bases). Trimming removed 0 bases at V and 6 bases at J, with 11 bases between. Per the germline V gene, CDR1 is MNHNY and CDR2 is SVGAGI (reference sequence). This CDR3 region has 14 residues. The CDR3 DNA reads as TGTGCCAGCAGTTACTCGCGGGGGGGCAATGGCTACACCTTC. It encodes CASSYSRGGNGYTF.

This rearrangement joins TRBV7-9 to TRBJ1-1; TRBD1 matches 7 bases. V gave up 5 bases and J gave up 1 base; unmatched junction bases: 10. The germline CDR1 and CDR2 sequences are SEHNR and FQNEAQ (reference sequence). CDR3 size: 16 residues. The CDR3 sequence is CASSIQRTGGNTEAFF. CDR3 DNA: TGTGCCAGCAGCATTCAAAGGACAGGAGGGAACACTGAAGCTTTCTTT.

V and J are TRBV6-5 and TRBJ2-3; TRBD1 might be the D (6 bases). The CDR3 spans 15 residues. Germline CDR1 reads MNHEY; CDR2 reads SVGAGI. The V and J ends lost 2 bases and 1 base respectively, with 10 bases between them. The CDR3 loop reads CASSYRTDGTDTQYF. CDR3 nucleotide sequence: TGTGCCAGCAGTTACCGGACAGATGGCACAGATACGCAGTATTTT.

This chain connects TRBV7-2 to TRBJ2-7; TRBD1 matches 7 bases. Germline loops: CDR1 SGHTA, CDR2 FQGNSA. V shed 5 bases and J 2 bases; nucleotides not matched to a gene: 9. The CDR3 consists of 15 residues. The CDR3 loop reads CASSITGTATYEQYF. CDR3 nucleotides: TGTGCCAGCAGCATCACCGGGACAGCGACCTACGAGCAGTACTTC.